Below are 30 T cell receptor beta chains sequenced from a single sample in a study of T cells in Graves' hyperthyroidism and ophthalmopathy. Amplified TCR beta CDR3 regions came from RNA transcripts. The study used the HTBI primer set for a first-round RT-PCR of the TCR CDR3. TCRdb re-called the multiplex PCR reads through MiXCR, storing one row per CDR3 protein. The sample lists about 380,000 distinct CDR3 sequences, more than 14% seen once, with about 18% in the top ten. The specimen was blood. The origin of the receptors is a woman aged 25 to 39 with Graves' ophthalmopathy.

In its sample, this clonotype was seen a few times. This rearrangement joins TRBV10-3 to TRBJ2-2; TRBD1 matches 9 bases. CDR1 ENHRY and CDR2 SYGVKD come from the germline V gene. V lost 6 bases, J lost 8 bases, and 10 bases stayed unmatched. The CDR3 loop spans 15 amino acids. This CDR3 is CAIRMTGQGAGELFF. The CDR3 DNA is TGTGCCATCAGGATGACGGGACAGGGAGCTGGGGAGCTGTTTTTT.

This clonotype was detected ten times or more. CDR3 region: CASRSAGGYEQFF. CDR3 bases: TGTGCCAGTCGGTCGGCAGGGGGGTATGAGCAGTTCTTC. The chain recombines TRBV11-2 with TRBJ2-1; TRBD1 is a possible D gene (7 bases). The V end lost 9 bases, the J end lost 8 bases, and 17 bases lay between the germline ends. The CDR3 has 13 residues. CDR1 and CDR2 (germline): SGHAT, FQNNGV.

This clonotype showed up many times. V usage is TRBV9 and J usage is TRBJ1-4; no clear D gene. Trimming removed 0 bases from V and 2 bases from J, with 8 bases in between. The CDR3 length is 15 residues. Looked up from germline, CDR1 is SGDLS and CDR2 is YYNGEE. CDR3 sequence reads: CASSVDGVTNEKLFF. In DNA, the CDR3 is TGTGCCAGCAGCGTAGACGGGGTCACTAATGAAAAACTGTTTTTT.

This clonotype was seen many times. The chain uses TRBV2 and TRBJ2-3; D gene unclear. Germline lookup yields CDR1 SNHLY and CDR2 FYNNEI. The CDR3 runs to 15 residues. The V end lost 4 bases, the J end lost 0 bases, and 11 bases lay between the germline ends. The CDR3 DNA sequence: TGTGCCAGCAGTGGGGTTAGTCGAAGCACAGATACGCAGTATTTT. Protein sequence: CASSGVSRSTDTQYF.

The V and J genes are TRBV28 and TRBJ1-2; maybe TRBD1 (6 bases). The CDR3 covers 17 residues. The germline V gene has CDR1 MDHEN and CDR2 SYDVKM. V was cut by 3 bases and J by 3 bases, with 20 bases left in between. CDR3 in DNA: TGTGCCAGCAGTTTTGGGGGTCAGGGGCTAGGGGACTATGGCTACACCTTC. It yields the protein CASSFGGQGLGDYGYTF.

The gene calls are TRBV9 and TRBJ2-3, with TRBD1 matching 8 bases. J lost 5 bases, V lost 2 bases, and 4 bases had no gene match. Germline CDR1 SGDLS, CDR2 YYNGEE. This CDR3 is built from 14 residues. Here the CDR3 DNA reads TGTGCCAGCAGCGTGACAGGGGCGGGAGATACGCAGTATTTT. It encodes CASSVTGAGDTQYF.

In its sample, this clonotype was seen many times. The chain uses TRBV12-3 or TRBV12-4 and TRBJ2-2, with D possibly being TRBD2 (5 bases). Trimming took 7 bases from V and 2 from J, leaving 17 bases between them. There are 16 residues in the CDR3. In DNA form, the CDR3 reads TGTGCCAGCACCTCACGGGAAAAGCTAAACACCGGGGAGCTGTTTTTT. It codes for CASTSREKLNTGELFF.

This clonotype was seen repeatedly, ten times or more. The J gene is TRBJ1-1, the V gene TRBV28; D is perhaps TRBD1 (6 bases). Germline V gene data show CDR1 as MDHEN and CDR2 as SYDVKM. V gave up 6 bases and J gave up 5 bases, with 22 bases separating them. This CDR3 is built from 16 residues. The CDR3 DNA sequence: TGTGCCAGCAGAAGTTTTGGGGGGGCCGGGGATACTGAAGCTTTCTTT. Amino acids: CASRSFGGAGDTEAFF.

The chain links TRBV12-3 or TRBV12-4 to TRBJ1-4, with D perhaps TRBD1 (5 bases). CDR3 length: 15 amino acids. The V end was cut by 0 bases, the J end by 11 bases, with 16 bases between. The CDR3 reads CASSLALKLGDKLFF. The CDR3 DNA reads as TGTGCCAGCAGTTTAGCGCTAAAGCTGGGGGATAAACTGTTTTTT.

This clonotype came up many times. The CDR3 bases are TGTGCCAGCACCACTCGACAGTACACTGAAGCTTTCTTT. This translates into CASTTRQYTEAFF. V gene TRBV6-2 or TRBV6-3 combines with J gene TRBJ1-1, with a possible D match to TRBD1 (5 bases). Germline CDR1 and CDR2: MNHEY and SVGEGT. Trimming pared 7 bases from V and 3 bases from J, leaving 12 bases between. The CDR3 runs to 13 residues.

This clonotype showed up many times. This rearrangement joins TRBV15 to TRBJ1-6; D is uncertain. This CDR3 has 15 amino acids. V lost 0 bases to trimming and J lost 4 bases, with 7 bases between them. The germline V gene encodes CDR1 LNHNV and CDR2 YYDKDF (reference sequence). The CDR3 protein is CATSRDSRYNSPLHF. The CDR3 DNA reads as TGTGCCACCAGCAGAGATTCCAGGTATAATTCACCCCTCCACTTT.

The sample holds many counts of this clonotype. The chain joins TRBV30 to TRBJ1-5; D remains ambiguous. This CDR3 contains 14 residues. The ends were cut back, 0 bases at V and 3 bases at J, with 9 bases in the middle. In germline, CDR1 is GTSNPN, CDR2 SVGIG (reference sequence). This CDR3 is CAWSVGQFNQPQHF. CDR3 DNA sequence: TGTGCCTGGAGTGTTGGGCAGTTCAATCAGCCCCAGCATTTT.

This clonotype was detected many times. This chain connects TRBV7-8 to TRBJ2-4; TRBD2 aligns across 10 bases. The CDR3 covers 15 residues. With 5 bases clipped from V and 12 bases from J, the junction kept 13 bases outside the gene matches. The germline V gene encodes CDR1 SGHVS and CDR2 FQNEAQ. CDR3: CASSHSPSGGPYQYF. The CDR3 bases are TGTGCCAGCAGCCACAGTCCTAGCGGGGGCCCCTATCAGTACTTC. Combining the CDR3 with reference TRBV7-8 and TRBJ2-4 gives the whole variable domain GAGVSQSPRYKVAKRGQDVALRCDPISGHVSLFWYQQALGQGPEFLTYFQNEAQLDKSGLPSDRFFAERPEGSVSTLKIQRTQQEDSAVYLCASSHSPSGGPYQYFGAGTRLSVL.

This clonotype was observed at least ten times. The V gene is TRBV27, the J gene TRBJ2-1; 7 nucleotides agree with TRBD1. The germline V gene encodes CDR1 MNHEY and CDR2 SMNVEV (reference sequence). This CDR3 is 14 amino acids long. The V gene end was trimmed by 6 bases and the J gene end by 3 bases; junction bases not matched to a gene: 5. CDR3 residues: CASSLTGFYNEQFF. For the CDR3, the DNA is TGTGCCAGCAGCCTGACAGGGTTCTACAATGAGCAGTTCTTC.

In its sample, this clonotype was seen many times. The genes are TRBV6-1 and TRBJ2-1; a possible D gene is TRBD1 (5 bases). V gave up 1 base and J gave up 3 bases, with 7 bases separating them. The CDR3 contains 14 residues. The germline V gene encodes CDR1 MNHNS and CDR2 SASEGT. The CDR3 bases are TGTGCCAGCAGTGAAGGCAGGGTCTACAATGAGCAGTTCTTC. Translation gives CASSEGRVYNEQFF.

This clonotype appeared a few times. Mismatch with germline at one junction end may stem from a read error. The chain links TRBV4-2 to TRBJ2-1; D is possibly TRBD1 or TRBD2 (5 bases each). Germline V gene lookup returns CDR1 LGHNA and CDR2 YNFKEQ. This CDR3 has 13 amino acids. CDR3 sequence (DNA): TGTGCCGGCAGCCAAGATCCGGGGCCAGAGCAGTTCTTC. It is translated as CAGSQDPGPEQFF.

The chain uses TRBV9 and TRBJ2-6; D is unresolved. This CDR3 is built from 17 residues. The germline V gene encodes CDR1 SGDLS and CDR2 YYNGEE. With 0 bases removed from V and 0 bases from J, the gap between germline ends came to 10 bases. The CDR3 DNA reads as TGTGCCAGCAGCGTAGGACGGGCCCCCTCTGGGGCCAACGTCCTGACTTTC. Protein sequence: CASSVGRAPSGANVLTF.

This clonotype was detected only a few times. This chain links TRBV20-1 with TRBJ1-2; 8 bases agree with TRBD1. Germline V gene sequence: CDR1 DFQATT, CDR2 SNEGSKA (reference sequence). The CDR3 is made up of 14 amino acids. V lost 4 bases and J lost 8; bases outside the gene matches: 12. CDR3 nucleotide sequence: TGCAGTGCTACACGCTCGGACAGGGTCCGAGGCTACACCTTC. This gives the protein CSATRSDRVRGYTF.

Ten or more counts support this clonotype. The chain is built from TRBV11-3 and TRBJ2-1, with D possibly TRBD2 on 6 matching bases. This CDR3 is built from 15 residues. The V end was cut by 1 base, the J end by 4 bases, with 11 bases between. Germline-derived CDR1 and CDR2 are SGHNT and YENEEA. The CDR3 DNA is TGTGCCAGCAGCTTAGGGGGAGGAGCGTACAATGAGCAGTTCTTC. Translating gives CASSLGGGAYNEQFF.

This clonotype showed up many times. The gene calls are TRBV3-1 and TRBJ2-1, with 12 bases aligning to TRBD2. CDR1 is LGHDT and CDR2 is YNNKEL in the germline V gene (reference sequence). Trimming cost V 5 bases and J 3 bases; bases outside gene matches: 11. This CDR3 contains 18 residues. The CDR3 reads CASSGVLAGGLGYNEQFF. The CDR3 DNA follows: TGTGCCAGCAGCGGGGTGCTAGCGGGGGGGCTTGGCTACAATGAGCAGTTCTTC.

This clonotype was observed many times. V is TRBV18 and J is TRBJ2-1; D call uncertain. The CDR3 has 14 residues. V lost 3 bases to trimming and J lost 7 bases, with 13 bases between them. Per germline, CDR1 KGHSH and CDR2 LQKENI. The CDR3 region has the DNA TGTGCCAGCTCACCCCTTACTAATAGTAATGAGCAGTTCTTC. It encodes CASSPLTNSNEQFF.

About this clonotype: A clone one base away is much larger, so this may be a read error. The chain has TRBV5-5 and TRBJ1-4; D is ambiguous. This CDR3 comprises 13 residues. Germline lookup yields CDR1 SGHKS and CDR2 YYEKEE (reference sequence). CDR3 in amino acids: CANSLIGNEKLFF. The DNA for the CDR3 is TGTGCCAACAGCTTGATAGGGAATGAAAAACTGTTTTTT.

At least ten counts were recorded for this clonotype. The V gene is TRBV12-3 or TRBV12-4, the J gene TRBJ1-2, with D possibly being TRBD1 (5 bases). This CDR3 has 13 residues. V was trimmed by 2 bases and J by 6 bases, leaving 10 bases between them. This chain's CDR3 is CASSLQGVHGYTF. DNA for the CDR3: TGTGCCAGCAGTTTACAAGGGGTCCATGGCTACACCTTC.

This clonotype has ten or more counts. The CDR3 loop reads CASSYLGKGGYTF. The CDR3 DNA sequence: TGTGCCAGCAGTTACTTGGGGAAGGGGGGCTACACCTTC. This rearrangement joins TRBV6-5 to TRBJ1-2, with D tentatively TRBD1 (5 bases). The CDR3 spans 13 residues. Germline-derived CDR1 and CDR2 are MNHEY and SVGAGI. The V end was cut by 1 base, the J end by 8 bases, with 11 bases between.

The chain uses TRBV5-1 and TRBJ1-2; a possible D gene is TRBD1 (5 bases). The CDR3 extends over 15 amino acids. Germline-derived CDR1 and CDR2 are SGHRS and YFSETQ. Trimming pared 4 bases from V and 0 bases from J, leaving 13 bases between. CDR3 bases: TGCGCCAGCAGCGGCGGGAAGGGGACTAACTATGGCTACACCTTC. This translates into CASSGGKGTNYGYTF.

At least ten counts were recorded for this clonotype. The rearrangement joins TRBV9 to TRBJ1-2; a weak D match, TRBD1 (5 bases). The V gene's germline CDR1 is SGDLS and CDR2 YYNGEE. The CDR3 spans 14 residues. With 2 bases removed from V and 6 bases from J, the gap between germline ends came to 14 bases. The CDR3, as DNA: TGTGCCAGCAGCGTCCCGACAGCAACTGATGGCTACACCTTC. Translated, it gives CASSVPTATDGYTF.

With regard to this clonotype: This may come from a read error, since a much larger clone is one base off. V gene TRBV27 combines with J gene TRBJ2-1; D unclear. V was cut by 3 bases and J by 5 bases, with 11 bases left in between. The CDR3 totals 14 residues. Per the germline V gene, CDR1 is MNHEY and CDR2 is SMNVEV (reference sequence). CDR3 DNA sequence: TGTGCCAGCAGTTTTTTGACGTCTAACAATGAGCAGTTCTTC. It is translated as CASSFLTSNNEQFF.

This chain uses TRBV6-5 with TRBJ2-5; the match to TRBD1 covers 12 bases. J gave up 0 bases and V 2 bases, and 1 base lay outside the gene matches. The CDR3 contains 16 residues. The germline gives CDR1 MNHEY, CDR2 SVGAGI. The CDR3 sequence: CASSYGTGGYQETQYF. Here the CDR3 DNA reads TGTGCCAGCAGTTACGGGACAGGGGGCTACCAAGAGACCCAGTACTTC.

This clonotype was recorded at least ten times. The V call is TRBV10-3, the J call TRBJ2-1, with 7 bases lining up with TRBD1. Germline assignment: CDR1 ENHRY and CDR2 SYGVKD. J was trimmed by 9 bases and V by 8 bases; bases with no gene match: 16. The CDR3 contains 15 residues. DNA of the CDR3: TGTGCCATCGGGTACGACAGGGCGATAGGAGGTGAGCAGTTCTTC. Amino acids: CAIGYDRAIGGEQFF.

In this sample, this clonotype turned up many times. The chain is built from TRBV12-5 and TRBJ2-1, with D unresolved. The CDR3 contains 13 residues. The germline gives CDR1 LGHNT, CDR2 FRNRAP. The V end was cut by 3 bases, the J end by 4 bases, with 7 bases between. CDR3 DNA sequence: TGTGCTAGTGGTTTTGGGGTTTACAATGAGCAGTTCTTC. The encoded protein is CASGFGVYNEQFF.